The T cell receptor beta chain described here comes from a study of T cells in Graves' hyperthyroidism and ophthalmopathy. Study results and caveats: Most thyroid clonotypes that were expanded above 0.001 also turned up in blood.

Thyroid ultrasound and orbital computed tomography, with clinical symptoms and serum thyroxine and TRAb, informed diagnoses. The investigators amplified TCR beta CDR3 regions from RNA transcripts. HTBI primers were the set used in a first-round RT-PCR of the TCR CDR3. TCRdb reprocessed the multiplex PCR reads with MiXCR, giving one entry per CDR3 protein. The sample holds about 400,000 distinct CDR3 sequences, roughly 15% seen once. Concerning this clonotype: Its target is unknown.

CDR3 length: 15 amino acids. V lost 4 bases, J lost 0 bases, and 11 bases lay in between. Germline CDR1 is SGDLS and CDR2 is YYNGEE. The chain has TRBV9 and TRBJ1-5; D gene ambiguous. The origin of this receptor is an older woman with Graves' ophthalmopathy. Sequenced input: blood. In DNA, the CDR3 is TGTGCCAGCAGCCCTACGGGAAATAGCAATCAGCCCCAGCATTTT. This sequence encodes CASSPTGNSNQPQHF.